One sample yielded the 18 T cell receptor beta chains listed below, sequenced in a study of preoperative IRX-2 immunotherapy in early breast cancer. Treatment given: preoperative locoregional IRX-2 cytokine immunotherapy. Repertoires were generated with immunoSEQ multiplex PCR, while TCRdb's copy carries only in-frame clones and drops some. Here the sample spans 95,000 to 100,000 clones, 86% being singletons. This material consisted of tumor tissue, taken after IRX-2 immunotherapy. Source of these receptors: a human donor with breast cancer.

The V call is TRBV14, the J call TRBJ2-7; D is possibly TRBD1 or TRBD2 (6 bases each). The germline CDR1 and CDR2 sequences are SGHDN and FVKESK. V was shortened by 2 bases and J by 3 bases, with 17 bases between the two germline ends. CDR3 size: 16 residues. The CDR3 region is CASSQLTGRNSYEQYF. For the CDR3, the DNA is TGTGCCAGCAGCCAATTAACAGGGAGGAATAGCTACGAGCAGTACTTC.

The chain uses TRBV15 and TRBJ1-5; D is ambiguous. The CDR3 totals 15 residues. The V gene lost 6 bases and the J gene lost 1 base, with 13 bases spanning the gap. Germline V gene lookup returns CDR1 LNHNV and CDR2 YYDKDF (reference sequence). CDR3: CATSPTPLSNQPQHF. CDR3 DNA sequence: TGTGCCACCAGTCCGACACCGTTGAGCAATCAGCCCCAGCATTTT. Drawing the rest from reference TRBV15 and TRBJ1-5, the complete variable domain is DAMVIQNPRYQVTQFGKPVTLSCSQTLNHNVMYWYQQKSSQAPKLLFHYYDKDFNNEADTPDNFQSRRPNTSFCFLDIRSPGLGDTAMYLCATSPTPLSNQPQHFGDGTRLSIL.

The V gene is TRBV30, the J gene TRBJ2-7; maybe TRBD1 (5 bases). Trimming cost V 7 bases and J 4 bases, with 23 bases left between them. The germline V gene encodes CDR1 GTSNPN and CDR2 SVGIG (reference sequence). CDR3 length: 15 amino acids. The CDR3 DNA sequence: TGTGCCTACCTCTCCCCGAGACAGTCTCCATACGAGCAGTACTTC. Protein: CAYLSPRQSPYEQYF.

This chain links TRBV18 with TRBJ1-5, with D unclear. This CDR3 is 14 amino acids long. Per the germline V gene, CDR1 is KGHSH and CDR2 is LQKENI. Trimming cost V 4 bases and J 9 bases, with 16 bases left between them. The CDR3 loop is CASSLQRELGPQHF. CDR3 sequence (DNA): TGTGCCAGCTCACTACAAAGGGAGTTAGGGCCCCAGCATTTT.

The chain links TRBV7-5 to TRBJ2-7; no DNA check was done on the table's D call, TRBD2. TRBV7-5 is a known pseudogene. The CDR3 is made up of 16 amino acids. CDR3 protein: CASSLGTSGPVYEQYF. In DNA, the CDR3 is TGTGCCAGCAGCTTAGGGACTAGCGGGCCTGTTTACGAGCAGTACTTC.

The rearrangement uses TRBV6-8 and TRBJ1-1; TRBD1 matches 7 bases. There are 14 residues in the CDR3. Germline V gene sequence: CDR1 MNHGY, CDR2 SAAAGT. With 6 bases clipped from V and 0 bases from J, the junction kept 4 bases outside the gene matches. The CDR3 DNA reads as TGTGCCAGCAGCCAGGGACAGATGAACACTGAAGCTTTCTTT. It yields the protein CASSQGQMNTEAFF.

This clone occurred a few times. The chain employs TRBV28 and TRBJ2-7, with a weak D call TRBD2 (5 bases). Germline-derived CDR1 and CDR2 are MDHEN and SYDVKM. CDR3 length: 15 amino acids. The V end lost 3 bases, the J end lost 3 bases, and 15 bases lay between the germline ends. The CDR3 spells CASSFEDFYNYEQYF. For the CDR3, the DNA is TGTGCCAGCAGTTTTGAGGACTTCTATAACTACGAGCAGTACTTC. Full variable domain (rest looked up from reference TRBV28 and TRBJ2-7): DVKVTQSSRYLVKRTGEKVFLECVQDMDHENMFWYRQDPGLGLRLIYFSYDVKMKEKGDIPEGYSVSREKKERFSLILESASTNQTSMYLCASSFEDFYNYEQYFGPGTRLTVT.

The chain is built from TRBV6-4 and TRBJ2-7; 9 positions match TRBD2. Germline loops: CDR1 MRHNA, CDR2 SNTAGT. The CDR3 length is 13 residues. Trimming cost V 8 bases and J 6 bases; bases outside gene matches: 8. The CDR3 region has the DNA TGTGCCAGCTCGACTAGCGGACGACCCGAGCAGTACTTC. Residues: CASSTSGRPEQYF.

This clone came up a few times. DNA of the CDR3: TGTGCCAGCAGACTACAGGGAGACTATGGCTACACCTTC. It yields the protein CASRLQGDYGYTF. The chain uses TRBV6-8 and TRBJ1-2, with D possibly matching TRBD1 (6 bases). This CDR3 is built from 13 residues. V lost 6 bases and J lost 3, with 11 bases in between. Germline loops: CDR1 MNHGY, CDR2 SAAAGT.

The V call is TRBV5-1, the J call TRBJ1-4, with a tentative D call TRBD1 (5 bases). Germline values: CDR1 SGHRS, CDR2 YFSETQ. V was pared by 4 bases and J by 4 bases, with 11 bases between. The CDR3 runs 14 residues. The CDR3 loop reads CASSTGGGNEKLFF. The CDR3, as DNA: TGCGCCAGCAGCACGGGGGGAGGTAATGAAAAACTGTTTTTT.

This sequence joins TRBV28 and TRBJ2-7, with D possibly TRBD1 on 6 matching bases. The CDR3 is 12 amino acids. CDR1 MDHEN and CDR2 SYDVKM come from the germline V gene. Trimming shortened V by 7 bases and J by 5 bases, and 12 bases separated the two germline ends. The CDR3 DNA reads TGTGCCAGCAAACAGGGAGTAGACGAGCAGTACTTC. Translated: CASKQGVDEQYF.

This clone has just a few counts. This CDR3 is CASSLAGGSDYGYTF. CDR3 DNA: TGTGCCAGCAGCTTGGCCGGGGGCAGTGACTATGGCTACACCTTC. The chain uses TRBV7-7 and TRBJ1-2, with a possible D match to TRBD1 (6 bases). Germline V gene lookup returns CDR1 SSHAT and CDR2 FNYEAQ (reference sequence). The CDR3 sequence is 15 residues long. V was pared by 3 bases and J by 3 bases, with 14 bases between.

The rearrangement uses TRBV5-1 and TRBJ2-7; D assignment may be TRBD1 or TRBD2 (5 bases each). The CDR3 is made up of 16 amino acids. CDR1 is SGHRS, CDR2 YFSETQ, per germline. V lost 1 base to trimming and J lost 4 bases, with 18 bases between them. The CDR3 protein is CASSLYEGRYLYEQYF. CDR3 DNA: TGCGCCAGCAGCTTGTATGAGGGACGGTATCTTTACGAGCAGTACTTC.

V gene TRBV18 combines with J gene TRBJ1-1, with D perhaps TRBD1 (6 bases). Germline V gene data show CDR1 as KGHSH and CDR2 as LQKENI. The CDR3 totals 14 residues. Trimming cost V 0 bases and J 5 bases, with 10 bases left between them. For the CDR3, the DNA is TGTGCCAGCTCACCACCCCAGGGGAGAACTGAAGCTTTCTTT. This translates into CASSPPQGRTEAFF.

The chain joins TRBV14 to TRBJ2-2; D unclear. The CDR3 is 14 amino acids. Trimming left V 3 bases short and J 6 bases short, with 11 bases between. From germline, CDR1 is SGHDN and CDR2 FVKESK. CDR3 in DNA: TGTGCCAGCAGCCAGTCCATCCACGCCGGGGAGCTGTTTTTT. It yields the protein CASSQSIHAGELFF.

The chain couples TRBV19 to TRBJ2-7; no definite D call. CDR3 length: 14 residues. V dropped 6 bases and J dropped 4 bases, with 16 bases sitting between them. Germline-derived CDR1 and CDR2 are LNHDA and SQIVND (reference sequence). The CDR3, as DNA: TGTGCCAGTAGGCCTTTCGTGGGATCATACGAGCAGTACTTC. It is translated as CASRPFVGSYEQYF.

This rearrangement joins TRBV19 to TRBJ2-7, with 12 bases identical to TRBD2. The junction had 8 bases not matched to a gene; V was cut back by 0 bases and J by 5 bases. This CDR3 spans 17 amino acids. Germline V CDR1 and CDR2: LNHDA, SQIVND (reference sequence). The chain's CDR3 is CASSIDPRTSGRNEQYF. The CDR3 coding sequence is TGTGCCAGTAGTATAGATCCCCGTACTAGCGGGAGGAACGAGCAGTACTTC.

Comment on this clone: One end of the junction fails to match germline, which may point to a read error. V is TRBV7-8 and J is TRBJ2-7; D tentatively fits TRBD1 or TRBD2 (6 bases each). This CDR3 has 14 amino acids. Germline V gene data show CDR1 as SGHVS and CDR2 as FQNEAQ. DNA of the CDR3: TGTGCCAGCAGCTTCTACAGGGACTCCCACGAGCAGTACTTC. It yields the protein CASSFYRDSHEQYF. Based on the CDR3 plus reference TRBV7-8 and TRBJ2-7, the full variable domain is GAGVSQSPRYKVAKRGQDVALRCDPISGHVSLFWYQQALGQGPEFLTYFQNEAQLDKSGLPSDRFFAERPEGSVSTLKIQRTQQEDSAVYLCASSFYRDSHEQYFGPGTRLTVT.